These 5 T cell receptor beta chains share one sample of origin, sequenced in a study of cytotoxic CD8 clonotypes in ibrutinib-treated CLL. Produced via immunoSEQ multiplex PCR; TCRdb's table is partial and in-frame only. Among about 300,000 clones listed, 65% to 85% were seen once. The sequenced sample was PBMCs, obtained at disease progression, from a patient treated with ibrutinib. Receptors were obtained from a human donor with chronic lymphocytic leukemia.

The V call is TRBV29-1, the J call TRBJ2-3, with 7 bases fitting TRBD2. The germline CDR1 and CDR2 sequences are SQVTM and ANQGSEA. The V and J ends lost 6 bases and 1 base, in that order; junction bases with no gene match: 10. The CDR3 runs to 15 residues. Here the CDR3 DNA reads TGCAGCGTGGAGGGAGGGCCCTCTGGCACAGATACGCAGTATTTT. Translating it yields CSVEGGPSGTDTQYF.

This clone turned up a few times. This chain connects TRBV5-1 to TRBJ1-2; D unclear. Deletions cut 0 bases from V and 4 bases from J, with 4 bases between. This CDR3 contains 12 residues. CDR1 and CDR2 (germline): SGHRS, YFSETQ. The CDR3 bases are TGCGCCAGCAGCTTGGGGATCTATGGCTACACCTTC. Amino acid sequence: CASSLGIYGYTF.

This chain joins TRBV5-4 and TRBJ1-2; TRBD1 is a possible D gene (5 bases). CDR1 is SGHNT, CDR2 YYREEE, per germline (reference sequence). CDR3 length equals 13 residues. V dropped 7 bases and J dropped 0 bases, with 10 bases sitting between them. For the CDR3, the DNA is TGTGCCAGCGTCGGGGGAACTAACTATGGCTACACCTTC. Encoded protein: CASVGGTNYGYTF. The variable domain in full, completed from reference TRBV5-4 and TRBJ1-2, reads ETGVTQSPTHLIKTRGQQVTLRCSSQSGHNTVSWYQQALGQGPQFIFQYYREEENGRGNFPPRFSGLQFPNYSSELNVNALELDDSALYLCASVGGTNYGYTFGSGTRLTVV.

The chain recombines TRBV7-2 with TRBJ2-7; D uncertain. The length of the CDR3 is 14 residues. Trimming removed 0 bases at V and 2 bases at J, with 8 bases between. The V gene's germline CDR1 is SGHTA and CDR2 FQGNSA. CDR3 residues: CASSLAGIPYEQYF. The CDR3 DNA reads TGTGCCAGCAGCTTAGCAGGGATTCCCTACGAGCAGTACTTC. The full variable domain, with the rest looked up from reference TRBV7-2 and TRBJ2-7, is GAGVSQSPSNKVTEKGKDVELRCDPISGHTALYWYRQSLGQGLEFLIYFQGNSAPDKSGLPSDRFSAERTGGSVSTLTIQRTQQEDSAVYLCASSLAGIPYEQYFGPGTRLTVT.

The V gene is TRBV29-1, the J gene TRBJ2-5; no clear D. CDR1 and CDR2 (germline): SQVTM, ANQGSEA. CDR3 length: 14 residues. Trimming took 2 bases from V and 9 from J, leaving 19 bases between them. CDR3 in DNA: TGCAGCGTTGAAAATAGGGTCCCGGTGACGGCCCAGTACTTC. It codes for CSVENRVPVTAQYF.